Following are 31 T cell receptor beta chains from one sample sequenced in a study of monozygotic twins with cystic fibrosis. The assay was immunoSEQ multiplex PCR, and TCRdb's table has in-frame clones only and misses some. The sample includes more than 9,000 clones, just over 99% of them seen just once. Specimen: blood. The source is a man aged 18 to 29 with cystic fibrosis.

This chain joins TRBV7-2 and TRBJ1-5; D unclear. The germline V and J ends were trimmed by 1 base and 0 bases, with 7 bases remaining between them. Germline-derived CDR1 and CDR2 are SGHTA and FQGNSA. This CDR3 is 15 amino acids long. CDR3 bases: TGTGCCAGCAGCTTAGGGGCGCCTAGCAATCAGCCCCAGCATTTT. It specifies CASSLGAPSNQPQHF.

The V call is TRBV4-1, the J call TRBJ1-5; tentative D call: TRBD1 (5 bases). The CDR3 runs 16 residues. Germline V gene lookup returns CDR1 MGHRA and CDR2 YSYEKL. The V end was cut by 0 bases, the J end by 6 bases, with 15 bases between. The CDR3 is CASSQDIDGGGQPQHF. The CDR3 region has the DNA TGCGCCAGCAGCCAAGATATAGATGGGGGAGGTCAGCCCCAGCATTTT.

This rearrangement joins TRBV5-6 to TRBJ2-2; D might be TRBD1 or TRBD2, each matching 5 bases. Germline CDR1 reads SGHDT; CDR2 reads YYEEEE. CDR3 size: 16 residues. The germline V and J ends were trimmed by 0 bases and 0 bases, with 9 bases remaining between them. Here the CDR3 reads CASSLVTGPNTGELFF. The DNA for the CDR3 is TGTGCCAGCAGCTTGGTTACGGGGCCGAACACCGGGGAGCTGTTTTTT.

V is TRBV6-5 and J is TRBJ2-7; no firm D call. Per germline, CDR1 MNHEY and CDR2 SVGAGI. V lost 5 bases and J 0 bases, leaving 8 bases between the germline ends. The CDR3 is made up of 13 amino acids. The CDR3 DNA is TGTGCCAGCAGTAGAAGGGACTCCTACGAGCAGTACTTC. The encoded protein is CASSRRDSYEQYF.

This chain links TRBV5-1 with TRBJ2-5; D uncertain. With 3 bases removed from V and 5 bases from J, the gap between germline ends came to 17 bases. This CDR3 has 15 residues. Per the germline V gene, CDR1 is SGHRS and CDR2 is YFSETQ. The CDR3 spells CASSSTPRDSETQYF. The DNA for the CDR3 is TGCGCCAGCAGCTCTACTCCCAGAGATTCGGAGACCCAGTACTTC.

V usage is TRBV11-2 and J usage is TRBJ1-3, with a tentative D call TRBD1 (6 bases). The CDR3 is 18 residues long. CDR1 and CDR2 from the germline V gene are SGHAT and FQNNGV. Between the trimmed V and J ends, which lost 3 bases and 0 bases, there was a span of 18 bases. CDR3 amino acids: CASSFIARQGLSGNTIYF. The CDR3 nucleotides are TGTGCCAGCAGCTTTATTGCGCGGCAGGGGCTCTCTGGAAACACCATATATTTT.

This clone was seen just once. The chain uses TRBV9 and TRBJ2-5; D not certain. Germline values: CDR1 SGDLS, CDR2 YYNGEE. The CDR3 extends over 15 amino acids. The V end lost 3 bases, the J end lost 3 bases, and 15 bases lay between the germline ends. The CDR3 here is CASSASGASKETQYF. In DNA, the CDR3 is TGTGCCAGCAGCGCCTCTGGCGCGAGTAAAGAGACCCAGTACTTC.

This chain connects TRBV6-4 to TRBJ2-1; 7 bases match TRBD2. CDR1 and CDR2 (germline): MRHNA, SNTAGT. The CDR3 is 15 amino acids. Trimming cost V 3 bases and J 9 bases; bases outside gene matches: 11. The DNA for the CDR3 is TGTGCCAGCAGTGAGGGGCGGGAGTTTAGCGGTGAGCAGTTCTTC. It yields the protein CASSEGREFSGEQFF.

This rearrangement joins TRBV5-6 to TRBJ1-4; 8 bases are a match to TRBD1. Germline values: CDR1 SGHDT, CDR2 YYEEEE. Trimming removed 3 bases from V and 5 bases from J; junction bases left unmatched: 6. The CDR3 contains 15 residues. CDR3 region: CASSWGTGINEKLFF. The CDR3 DNA is TGTGCCAGCAGCTGGGGGACAGGAATCAATGAAAAACTGTTTTTT.

The rearrangement uses TRBV19 and TRBJ2-6, with D possibly being TRBD1 (6 bases). V was clipped by 4 bases and J by 3 bases, with 10 bases between them. From germline, CDR1 is LNHDA and CDR2 SQIVND (reference sequence). The CDR3 runs 15 residues. The CDR3 loop reads CASSNPGDGANVLTF. The CDR3 coding sequence is TGTGCCAGTAGTAATCCAGGGGATGGGGCCAACGTCCTGACTTTC.

The rearrangement uses TRBV5-1 and TRBJ2-1; D unclear. Per the germline V gene, CDR1 is SGHRS and CDR2 is YFSETQ. V lost 0 bases to trimming and J lost 0 bases, with 7 bases between them. The length of the CDR3 is 15 residues. The CDR3 nucleotides read TGCGCCAGCAGCTTGGCCCCCAGCTCCTACAATGAGCAGTTCTTC. Protein product: CASSLAPSSYNEQFF.

The table lists this clone with a count of one. The chain combines TRBV18 with TRBJ2-1; TRBD2 is a possible D gene (5 bases). There are 16 residues in the CDR3. Trimming removed 6 bases at V and 0 bases at J, with 15 bases between. Per the germline V gene, CDR1 is KGHSH and CDR2 is LQKENI. In nucleotides, the CDR3 is TGTGCCAGCTCCCTCAACCGTGGGAGCTCCTACAATGAGCAGTTCTTC. Residues: CASSLNRGSSYNEQFF.

The V and J genes are TRBV2 and TRBJ2-7, with TRBD2 matching 10 bases. The CDR3 is 16 residues long. Unmatched junction bases numbered 11, after V lost 5 bases and J lost 4 bases. Looked up from germline, CDR1 is SNHLY and CDR2 is FYNNEI. CDR3: CASSRTGTSERYEQYF. The CDR3 nucleotides are TGTGCCAGCAGTAGGACCGGGACTAGCGAGAGGTACGAGCAGTACTTC.

V usage is TRBV30 and J usage is TRBJ1-5; 7 bases are a match to TRBD1. The CDR3 loop spans 13 amino acids. The V gene end was trimmed by 6 bases and the J gene end by 6 bases; junction bases not matched to a gene: 8. Germline V gene data show CDR1 as GTSNPN and CDR2 as SVGIG (reference sequence). The CDR3 sequence: CACSQGLGQPQHF. CDR3 sequence (DNA): TGTGCCTGCTCACAGGGGCTGGGTCAGCCCCAGCATTTT.

This clone was observed once. The chain is built from TRBV19 and TRBJ2-7; D might be TRBD1 (6 bases). The CDR3 is made up of 17 amino acids. V lost 1 base to trimming and J lost 1 base, with 17 bases between them. Per germline, CDR1 LNHDA and CDR2 SQIVND (reference sequence). The CDR3 is CASSIAQPARGSYEQYF. The CDR3 coding sequence is TGTGCCAGTAGTATAGCCCAACCCGCCAGGGGATCCTACGAGCAGTACTTC.

The V call is TRBV7-9, the J call TRBJ1-1, with TRBD1 as a possible D gene (6 bases). In germline, CDR1 is SEHNR, CDR2 FQNEAQ (reference sequence). The V and J ends lost 6 bases and 1 base respectively, with 15 bases between them. This CDR3 is built from 15 residues. CDR3 DNA: TGTGCCAGCAGTAGAGTTCAGGGGCCGAACACTGAAGCTTTCTTT. This sequence encodes CASSRVQGPNTEAFF.

The CDR3 DNA sequence: TGTGCCACCAGCAGGGGGGGGCCCTCCTACAATGAGCAGTTCTTC. This codes for CATSRGGPSYNEQFF. This sequence joins TRBV15 and TRBJ2-1, with TRBD2 as a possible D gene (7 bases). Trimming pared 3 bases from V and 0 bases from J, leaving 9 bases between. The CDR3 length is 15 residues. Germline V lookup: CDR1 LNHNV, CDR2 YYDKDF (reference sequence).

The rearrangement links TRBV5-1 to TRBJ1-1; D gene unclear. The V end was cut by 0 bases, the J end by 1 base, with 7 bases between. The CDR3 contains 14 residues. In germline, CDR1 is SGHRS, CDR2 YFSETQ. The CDR3 loop reads CASSLGGQNTEAFF. CDR3 nucleotide sequence: TGCGCCAGCAGCTTGGGTGGTCAGAACACTGAAGCTTTCTTT.

The gene calls are TRBV19 and TRBJ2-3, with D possibly TRBD1 on 6 matching bases. Germline CDR1 is LNHDA and CDR2 is SQIVND (reference sequence). This CDR3 has 13 amino acids. V lost 3 bases and J lost 2, with 6 bases in between. The CDR3 DNA reads as TGTGCCAGTAGTATGGGACACACAGATACGCAGTATTTT. It is translated as CASSMGHTDTQYF.

The gene calls are TRBV28 and TRBJ1-1; 8 nucleotides match TRBD1. The CDR3 consists of 14 residues. The germline CDR1 and CDR2 sequences are MDHEN and SYDVKM. The CDR3: CGSGGGRGRTEAFF. CDR3 coding DNA: TGTGGTTCGGGCGGGGGCAGGGGGCGAACTGAAGCTTTCTTT.

This chain uses TRBV7-6 with TRBJ1-1, with D possibly matching TRBD1 (5 bases). V was clipped by 5 bases and J by 7 bases, with 32 bases between them. The germline V gene has CDR1 SGHVS and CDR2 FNYEAQ. The CDR3 runs 19 residues. The CDR3 is CASSASPTRRVRGDVEAFF. The CDR3 DNA is TGTGCCAGCAGCGCATCACCCACTAGGAGGGTTCGAGGGGATGTTGAAGCTTTCTTT.

This clone showed up just once. The rearrangement joins TRBV9 to TRBJ1-6; D uncertain. Germline values: CDR1 SGDLS, CDR2 YYNGEE. V was trimmed by 0 bases and J by 7 bases, leaving 8 bases between them. The CDR3 extends over 14 amino acids. The CDR3 DNA is TGTGCCAGCAGCGTAGGGGCAGAAAATTCACCCCTCCACTTT. It specifies CASSVGAENSPLHF. Using reference TRBV9 and TRBJ1-6 for the parts outside the CDR3, the full variable domain is DSGVTQTPKHLITATGQRVTLRCSPRSGDLSVYWYQQSLDQGLQFLIQYYNGEERAKGNILERFSAQQFPDLHSELNLSSLELGDSALYFCASSVGAENSPLHFGNGTRLTVT.

This sequence joins TRBV6-1 and TRBJ1-3; a weak D match, TRBD1 (5 bases). Per germline, CDR1 MNHNS and CDR2 SASEGT. CDR3 size: 14 residues. V lost 6 bases and J lost 2, with 11 bases in between. CDR3 sequence (DNA): TGTGCCAGCAGAGCGGACATAACTGGAAACACCATATATTTT. Translation gives CASRADITGNTIYF.

The chain combines TRBV2 with TRBJ2-5; D unresolved. Per germline, CDR1 SNHLY and CDR2 FYNNEI. Trimming took off 4 bases at V and 2 bases at J, with 8 bases between the two ends. The CDR3 contains 13 residues. The CDR3, as DNA: TGTGCCAGCAGTGTGAAGAGACAAGAGACCCAGTACTTC. This translates into CASSVKRQETQYF. Full variable domain (missing parts from reference TRBV2 and TRBJ2-5): EPEVTQTPSHQVTQMGQEVILRCVPISNHLYFYWYRQILGQKVEFLVSFYNNEISEKSEIFDDQFSVERPDGSNFTLKIRSTKLEDSAMYFCASSVKRQETQYFGPGTRLLVL.

The chain combines TRBV6-5 with TRBJ1-6; tentative D call: TRBD1 (5 bases). Between the trimmed V and J ends, which lost 4 bases and 3 bases, there was a span of 10 bases. This CDR3 has 15 residues. Germline V CDR1 and CDR2: MNHEY, SVGAGI. DNA of the CDR3: TGTGCCAGCAGTTGGGGGGGAAACTATAATTCACCCCTCCACTTT. Its protein is CASSWGGNYNSPLHF.

CDR3 in DNA: TGTGCCGGCGGGGGAACTCAAGAGACCCAGTACTTC. Protein product: CAGGGTQETQYF. V usage is TRBV6-6 and J usage is TRBJ2-5; 7 bases line up with TRBD2. The CDR3 is made up of 12 amino acids. The V gene's germline CDR1 is MNHNY and CDR2 SVGAGI (reference sequence). Trimming at V came to 11 bases and at J to 2 bases, leaving 5 bases not matched to a gene.

CDR3 in amino acids: CASSQAGGALSPLHF. Written as DNA, the CDR3 is TGCGCCAGCAGCCAAGCGGGGGGCGCGTTATCACCCCTCCACTTT. The V call is TRBV4-3, the J call TRBJ1-6; D is possibly TRBD1 (6 bases). V was trimmed by 1 base and J by 10 bases, leaving 14 bases between them. CDR1 LGHNA and CDR2 YSLEER come from the germline V gene. CDR3 length equals 15 residues.

The V and J genes are TRBV9 and TRBJ2-4; 12 positions match TRBD2. Germline V gene lookup returns CDR1 SGDLS and CDR2 YYNGEE. This CDR3 comprises 16 residues. Trimming cost V 4 bases and J 2 bases; bases outside gene matches: 4. In DNA, the CDR3 is TGTGCCAGCAGCCTGACTAGCGGGGGAACCAAAAACATTCAGTACTTC. This encodes CASSLTSGGTKNIQYF.

J is TRBJ2-2 and V is TRBV11-2; D ambiguous. CDR1 and CDR2 from the germline V gene are SGHAT and FQNNGV. Trimming took 5 bases from V and 6 from J, leaving 13 bases between them. This CDR3 spans 14 amino acids. The CDR3 sequence is CASSTHQGPGELFF. The CDR3 DNA reads as TGTGCCAGCAGCACACACCAAGGGCCCGGGGAGCTGTTTTTT.

The CDR3 DNA reads TGTGCCAGTAGTCAAAGCGGGAGCTCCTACAATGAGCAGTTCTTC. Translated: CASSQSGSSYNEQFF. This chain connects TRBV19 to TRBJ2-1; 8 bases fit TRBD2. Germline CDR1 is LNHDA and CDR2 is SQIVND (reference sequence). The trim removed 5 bases at V and 0 bases at J, leaving 3 bases unmatched. This CDR3 is 15 amino acids long.

V is TRBV6-1 and J is TRBJ2-3, with D hard to call. The CDR3 is 15 amino acids. CDR1 is MNHNS and CDR2 is SASEGT in the germline V gene. V was clipped by 0 bases and J by 2 bases, with 9 bases between them. CDR3: CASSEAGYITDTQYF. The CDR3 DNA sequence: TGTGCCAGCAGTGAAGCGGGGTACATCACAGATACGCAGTATTTT.